This T cell receptor (beta chain) was found in a study of graft-versus-host responses after intestinal transplantation. Points from the study as a whole: Some patients had graft-donor T cell macrochimerism. In their allografts, the ratios of graft-versus-host to host-versus-graft T cell clones were high.

Germline V CDR1 and CDR2: SGHVS, FQNEAQ. This CDR3 comprises 13 residues. V gave up 1 base and J gave up 7 bases, with 7 bases separating them. Processing of graft tissue released intraepithelial and lamina propria lymphocytes. About this clone: Its antigen remains unknown.

The table came from immunoSEQ multiplex PCR; TCRdb's copy has only in-frame clones and leaves some out. This table holds 15,000 to 20,000 clones, roughly 84% found once. The specimen was ileum tissue, collected 580 to 600 days after intestinal transplantation. V and J are TRBV7-8 and TRBJ2-2; D gene ambiguous. The receptor comes from a human patient who received an intestinal transplant, so some T cells may come from the graft donor. The CDR3 spells CASSLEEGGELFF. As DNA, the CDR3 is TGTGCCAGCAGCTTAGAGGAAGGCGGGGAGCTGTTTTTT.